This T cell receptor beta chain was captured by sequencing in a study of OX40 agonist ivuxolimab in advanced cancers. Study information: Prior therapy, whether anti-PD-1, anti-PD-L1 or anti-CTLA-4, was allowed, and under 50% had some. Study-wide results and limits: Expanded clones belonging to CD8+ T cells outnumbered, on average, those of CD4+. Within 6 weeks, CD4+ and CD8+ blood T cells expanded clonally at 0.1 to 3.0 mg/kg. At 0.1-3.0 mg/kg, partial responders had clonal expansion among the lowest observed.

Here immunoSEQ multiplex PCR was the method, and the copy in TCRdb shows in-frame clones only, minus some. Here the sample spans around 38,000 clones, 78% being singletons. Only a few counts were recorded for this clone. Antigen: not known. The J segment lost 7 bases and the V segment lost 0 bases, leaving 7 bases of the junction unmatched. From germline, CDR1 is SGHKS and CDR2 YYEKEE (reference sequence). This CDR3 region has 14 residues. Sequenced here: CD4+ or CD8+ T cells sorted from blood, sampled in a trial of the OX40 agonist ivuxolimab. This TCR came from an adult with an advanced solid tumor such as melanoma, head and neck, liver or kidney cancer. The chain recombines TRBV5-5 with TRBJ2-7, with 7 bases lining up with TRBD2. The CDR3: CASSLGLASGEQYF. CDR3 bases: TGTGCCAGCAGCTTGGGACTAGCATCGGGGGAGCAGTACTTC.